The T cell receptor beta chain under discussion was sequenced for a study of tumor-infiltrating lymphocytes in localized non-small cell lung cancer. About the research overall: Several tumor histologies, both smoking statuses, and some post-neoadjuvant chemotherapy samples were included. Study-wide points: Technical variation could not be separated from intratumor heterogeneity here.

The table came from immunoSEQ multiplex PCR; TCRdb's copy has only in-frame clones and leaves some out. The sample holds over 10,000 clones, around 74% seen once. As concerns this clone: Its antigen is not identified.

With 6 bases clipped from V and 2 bases from J, the junction kept 6 bases outside the gene matches. CDR1 is SQVTM and CDR2 is ANQGSEA in the germline V gene. This CDR3 region has 13 residues. The chain employs TRBV29-1 and TRBJ2-7, with 8 nucleotides matching TRBD1. This clonotype was obtained from a human donor with non-small cell lung cancer. The sample consisted of uninvolved lung tissue not adjacent to the tumor. The CDR3 sequence: CSVLDRAAYEQYF. The CDR3 DNA follows: TGCAGCGTCCTGGACAGGGCCGCCTACGAGCAGTACTTC.